These 21 T cell receptor beta chains originate from one sample sequenced in a study of T cells in Graves' hyperthyroidism and ophthalmopathy. Template material for amplifying TCR beta CDR3 regions consisted of RNA transcripts. During a first-round RT-PCR of the TCR CDR3, the HTBI primer set was used. TCRdb re-derived calls from the multiplex PCR reads in MiXCR, one entry per CDR3 protein. This sample has 500,000 to 550,000 distinct CDR3 sequences, with roughly 20% found just once. Input material: blood. All receptors derive from a man aged 18 to 29 with Graves' hyperthyroidism.

V gene TRBV6-2 or TRBV6-3 combines with J gene TRBJ1-2; D gene uncertain. Deletions cut 0 bases from V and 2 bases from J, with 10 bases between. Germline-derived CDR1 and CDR2 are MNHEY and SVGEGT. The CDR3 covers 15 residues. As DNA, the CDR3 is TGTGCCAGCAGTTACTCGGACGGCCGGAACTATGGCTACACCTTC. Translated, it gives CASSYSDGRNYGYTF.

There are many counts of this clonotype. The V and J genes are TRBV4-1 and TRBJ1-2, with D uncertain. The CDR3 runs to 18 residues. V was shortened by 1 base and J by 0 bases, with 18 bases between the two germline ends. The germline V gene encodes CDR1 MGHRA and CDR2 YSYEKL. This CDR3 reads CASSQGAPGEGTNYGYTF. CDR3 coding DNA: TGCGCCAGCAGCCAAGGAGCCCCCGGCGAGGGAACTAACTATGGCTACACCTTC.

This clonotype occurred many times. This sequence joins TRBV20-1 and TRBJ1-2, with 11 bases fitting TRBD1. This CDR3 spans 14 amino acids. Losses at the gene ends were 5 bases for V and 6 bases for J; bases not matched to a gene: 8. Germline V gives CDR1 DFQATT, CDR2 SNEGSKA (reference sequence). The CDR3 DNA is TGCAGTGCTTCCCGGACAGGGGGCGTTAATGGCTACACCTTC. Protein: CSASRTGGVNGYTF.

This clonotype was seen many times. The chain links TRBV6-5 to TRBJ1-5, with D maybe TRBD1 (5 bases). The CDR3 spans 13 residues. V was shortened by 10 bases and J by 4 bases, with 14 bases between the two germline ends. Germline V gene lookup returns CDR1 MNHEY and CDR2 SVGAGI. The chain's CDR3 is CATQVGGNQPQHF. CDR3 sequence (DNA): TGTGCCACCCAAGTGGGGGGAAATCAGCCCCAGCATTTT.

As to this clonotype: A read error may explain this, as a much larger clone is one base away. The rearrangement uses TRBV19 and TRBJ1-1; D call uncertain. The CDR3 covers 13 residues. Germline V lookup: CDR1 LNHDA, CDR2 SQIVND (reference sequence). This chain's CDR3 is CASSNQMNTEACF. In nucleotides, the CDR3 is TGTGCCAGTAGTAACCAAATGAACACTGAAGCTTGCTTT.

This clonotype was observed at least ten times. The J gene is TRBJ1-1, the V gene TRBV12-3 or TRBV12-4, with a possible D match to TRBD1 (6 bases). V lost 5 bases to trimming and J lost 1 base, with 14 bases between them. The length of the CDR3 is 15 residues. CDR3 sequence: CASSTTGGGNTEAFF. CDR3 coding DNA: TGTGCCAGCAGTACAACTGGGGGCGGGAACACTGAAGCTTTCTTT.

This clonotype showed up just a few times. The chain couples TRBV13 to TRBJ2-4; D is unclear. The CDR3 sequence is 11 residues long. Per germline, CDR1 PRHDT and CDR2 FYEKMQ (reference sequence). V gave up 5 bases and J gave up 9 bases, with 8 bases separating them. The CDR3 region has the DNA TGTGCCAGCAGCGTGGATGGCATTCAGTACTTC. Translation: CASSVDGIQYF.

This sequence joins TRBV11-1 and TRBJ1-2; no firm D call. The CDR3 loop spans 14 amino acids. CDR1 and CDR2 from the germline V gene are SGHAT and FQDESV (reference sequence). Deletions cut 5 bases from V and 2 bases from J, with 12 bases between. The CDR3 nucleotides read TGTGCCAGCAGCCTAGGGTACCAGAACTATGGCTACACCTTC. Translation gives CASSLGYQNYGYTF.

V usage is TRBV20-1 and J usage is TRBJ2-5; TRBD2 matches 9 bases. The CDR3 totals 15 residues. Germline-derived CDR1 and CDR2 are DFQATT and SNEGSKA (reference sequence). The V segment lost 3 bases and the J segment 3 bases; nucleotides outside the gene matches: 8. CDR3 nucleotides: TGCAGTGCTAGTAGGTTAGCGGGGGTTAAAGAGACCCAGTACTTC. Translated, it gives CSASRLAGVKETQYF.

This clonotype was counted many times. The V and J genes are TRBV6-1 and TRBJ1-2; TRBD1 is a possible D gene (5 bases). Germline V gene data show CDR1 as MNHNS and CDR2 as SASEGT. This CDR3 comprises 14 residues. The germline V and J ends were trimmed by 6 bases and 6 bases, with 17 bases remaining between them. The CDR3 DNA sequence: TGTGCCAGCAGCGCAATCCTCGGGGGGGATGGCTACACCTTC. This codes for CASSAILGGDGYTF.

The genes are TRBV6-2 or TRBV6-3 and TRBJ2-7, with D unresolved. CDR1 is MNHEY, CDR2 SVGEGT, per germline. V lost 6 bases to trimming and J lost 6 bases, with 9 bases between them. The CDR3 is made up of 11 amino acids. The DNA of the CDR3 is TGTGCCAGCAGCCTCTATGGCGAGCAGTACTTC. Its protein product is CASSLYGEQYF.

The chain recombines TRBV28 with TRBJ1-6; TRBD1 might be the D (5 bases). CDR1 and CDR2 from the germline V gene are MDHEN and SYDVKM. V lost 2 bases and J 4 bases, leaving 6 bases between the germline ends. The CDR3 extends over 14 amino acids. The CDR3 coding sequence is TGTGCCAGCAGTTTACCAGGGTATAATTCACCCCTCCACTTT. Its protein product is CASSLPGYNSPLHF.

This clonotype was detected many times. The chain is built from TRBV6-1 and TRBJ2-7, with TRBD2 matching over 7 bases. This CDR3 comprises 11 residues. Germline CDR1 MNHNS, CDR2 SASEGT. The DNA of the CDR3 is TGTGCTACCGCGGGGGACTACGAGCAGTACTTC. Translating gives CATAGDYEQYF.

The CDR3 reads CASSIGGGPAGETQYF. CDR3 sequence (DNA): TGTGCCAGTAGTATAGGAGGGGGACCGGCGGGAGAGACCCAGTACTTC. The J gene is TRBJ2-5, the V gene TRBV19, with D possibly matching TRBD1 (6 bases). The germline V and J ends were trimmed by 1 base and 4 bases, with 16 bases remaining between them. Germline V gene sequence: CDR1 LNHDA, CDR2 SQIVND (reference sequence). The CDR3 is made up of 16 amino acids.

The chain recombines TRBV27 with TRBJ2-7, with D uncertain. This CDR3 contains 15 residues. Per the germline V gene, CDR1 is MNHEY and CDR2 is SMNVEV (reference sequence). The V end lost 5 bases, the J end lost 1 base, and 15 bases lay between the germline ends. CDR3 amino acids: CASSEASVESYEQYF. In DNA form, the CDR3 reads TGTGCCAGCAGTGAGGCGTCAGTGGAGTCCTACGAGCAGTACTTC.

In this sample, this clonotype turned up many times. J is TRBJ1-1 and V is TRBV6-2 or TRBV6-3, with D possibly matching TRBD1 (5 bases). CDR1 MNHEY and CDR2 SVGEGT come from the germline V gene. V was pared by 2 bases and J by 3 bases, with 10 bases between. The length of the CDR3 is 14 residues. For the CDR3, the DNA is TGTGCCAGCAGTTACGGGGCTGCGGACACTGAAGCTTTCTTT. It translates to CASSYGAADTEAFF.

As DNA, the CDR3 is TGCAGTGCTAGAGATGTATTGGGCGGCGGAGCCTACGAGCAGTACTTC. This codes for CSARDVLGGGAYEQYF. The chain has TRBV20-1 and TRBJ2-7; no firm D call. There are 16 residues in the CDR3. Germline V gene lookup returns CDR1 DFQATT and CDR2 SNEGSKA (reference sequence). V lost 0 bases and J 2 bases, leaving 17 bases between the germline ends.

This clonotype came up many times. The rearrangement joins TRBV9 to TRBJ2-7, with a weak D call TRBD2 (6 bases). Germline CDR1 is SGDLS and CDR2 is YYNGEE. CDR3 size: 14 residues. Trimming left V 4 bases short and J 1 base short, with 12 bases between. CDR3 in amino acids: CASSPLGGSYEQYF. The DNA of the CDR3 is TGTGCCAGCAGCCCCCTCGGGGGTTCCTACGAGCAGTACTTC.

CDR3 nucleotides: TGTGCCAGCAGTAGGACTAGTCCCAACACACAAGAGACCCAGTACTTC. Protein sequence: CASSRTSPNTQETQYF. V gene TRBV6-1 combines with J gene TRBJ2-7; 7 nucleotides align to TRBD2. The J call may be wrong; the DNA end is better matched by TRBJ2-5. Germline V gives CDR1 MNHNS, CDR2 SASEGT. This CDR3 spans 16 amino acids.

The chain joins TRBV29-1 to TRBJ1-1; TRBD1 aligns across 9 bases. Germline-derived CDR1 and CDR2 are SQVTM and ANQGSEA. The CDR3 loop spans 13 amino acids. With 7 bases clipped from V and 3 bases from J, the junction kept 6 bases outside the gene matches. CDR3 protein: CSAKTGGDTEAFF. CDR3 bases: TGCAGCGCTAAGACAGGGGGGGACACTGAAGCTTTCTTT.

At least ten counts were recorded for this clonotype. V is TRBV7-2 and J is TRBJ1-5; 8 bases agree with TRBD1. Losses at the gene ends were 5 bases for V and 7 bases for J; bases not matched to a gene: 7. CDR1 is SGHTA and CDR2 is FQGNSA in the germline V gene. This CDR3 comprises 14 residues. The CDR3 coding sequence is TGTGCCAGCAGCCCGGACAGGGTTAACCAGCCCCAGCATTTT. It encodes CASSPDRVNQPQHF.